These 23 T cell receptor beta chains share one sample of origin, sequenced in a study of T cells in Graves' hyperthyroidism and ophthalmopathy. The TCR beta CDR3 regions underwent amplification using RNA transcripts as the source. The study used the HTBI primer set for a first-round RT-PCR of the TCR CDR3. One entry per CDR3 protein, called by TCRdb with MiXCR from the multiplex PCR reads. The sample yields approximately 740,000 distinct CDR3 sequences, about 15% seen once. The sequenced sample was blood. Receptor source: a woman under 30 with Graves' hyperthyroidism.

This clonotype was observed a few times. The rearrangement joins TRBV10-1 to TRBJ2-7, with a weak D call TRBD2 (6 bases). The germline V gene encodes CDR1 WNHNN and CDR2 SYGVQD (reference sequence). The V and J ends lost 0 bases and 3 bases respectively, with 6 bases between them. The CDR3 loop spans 13 amino acids. CDR3: CASSESGGYEQYF. CDR3 DNA: TGCGCCAGCAGTGAGTCGGGGGGCTACGAGCAGTACTTC.

Turning to this clonotype: A read error may be the cause here, since a much bigger clone is one base away. The V call is TRBV6-2 or TRBV6-3, the J call TRBJ1-5; D is uncertain. Trimming pared 4 bases from V and 5 bases from J, leaving 6 bases between. This CDR3 is 12 amino acids long. CDR1 is MNHEY and CDR2 is SVGEGT in the germline V gene. The chain's CDR3 is CASSFNDQPQHF. CDR3 DNA sequence: TGTGCCAGCAGTTTCAATGATCAGCCCCAGCATTTT.

This chain connects TRBV15 to TRBJ2-1, with a weak D call TRBD1 (5 bases). Germline lookup yields CDR1 LNHNV and CDR2 YYDKDF (reference sequence). The CDR3 runs 15 residues. V lost 2 bases to trimming and J lost 12 bases, with 20 bases between them. CDR3 DNA: TGTGCCACCAGCAGACCCAGGGAACTCGCCTTCGGGCAGTTCTTC. Translating gives CATSRPRELAFGQFF. Full variable domain (outside the CDR3, taken from reference TRBV15 and TRBJ2-1): DAMVIQNPRYQVTQFGKPVTLSCSQTLNHNVMYWYQQKSSQAPKLLFHYYDKDFNNEADTPDNFQSRRPNTSFCFLDIRSPGLGDTAMYLCATSRPRELAFGQFFGPGTRLTVL.

With respect to this clonotype: A single base separates this from a much larger clone, so it may be a read error. This chain joins TRBV7-8 and TRBJ2-1; TRBD2 agrees at 11 bases. The CDR3 contains 19 residues. Germline CDR1 and CDR2: SGHVS and FQNEAQ. V trimming: 4 bases; J trimming: 0 bases; junction bases outside the gene matches: 11. Here the CDR3 DNA reads TGTGCCAGCAGCTCCATCCTAGCGGGAGGCTCCCTCTCCTACAATGAGCAGTTCTTC. Translation gives CASSSILAGGSLSYNEQFF.

The rearrangement links TRBV4-1 to TRBJ1-6, with no clear D. V was cut by 1 base and J by 9 bases, with 4 bases left in between. This CDR3 has 12 residues. CDR1 is MGHRA and CDR2 is YSYEKL in the germline V gene. The CDR3 nucleotides read TGCGCCAGCAGCCAAGTGGGTTCACCCCTCCACTTT. Translating it yields CASSQVGSPLHF.

At least ten counts were recorded for this clonotype. The chain has TRBV18 and TRBJ1-3; D gene uncertain. Germline V CDR1 and CDR2: KGHSH, LQKENI. The V and J ends lost 2 bases and 2 bases respectively, with 4 bases between them. The CDR3 is 13 amino acids. The CDR3 sequence: CASSPGTGNTIYF. The CDR3 bases are TGTGCCAGCTCACCAGGGACTGGAAACACCATATATTTT.

This clonotype was counted between two and nine times. The CDR3 nucleotides read TGTGCCAGCAGCTCGGGTGGGGGGCCGACCTACGAGCAGTACTTC. Protein product: CASSSGGGPTYEQYF. This sequence joins TRBV7-3 and TRBJ2-7; D may match TRBD1 or TRBD2 (6 bases each). V lost 4 bases to trimming and J lost 2 bases, with 15 bases between them. CDR3 size: 15 residues. Germline V CDR1 and CDR2: SGHTA, FQGTGA.

This clonotype has more than one count but fewer than ten. CDR3 amino acids: CASSERDRAIDGYTF. CDR3 DNA: TGTGCCAGCAGTGAAAGGGACAGGGCCATTGATGGCTACACCTTC. This chain joins TRBV6-1 and TRBJ1-2; 9 bases match TRBD1. The CDR3 has 15 residues. CDR1 is MNHNS, CDR2 SASEGT, per germline. V lost 2 bases to trimming and J lost 6 bases; unmatched junction nucleotides: 7.

The chain couples TRBV12-3 or TRBV12-4 to TRBJ1-3, with D hard to call. Trimming cost V 6 bases and J 2 bases, with 17 bases left between them. The CDR3 is made up of 16 amino acids. The CDR3 reads CASSPSAGYPGNTIYF. As DNA, the CDR3 is TGTGCCAGCAGCCCGTCGGCGGGGTACCCTGGAAACACCATATATTTT.

Only one count was recorded for this clonotype. The chain recombines TRBV19 with TRBJ1-3; D is unclear. Germline V CDR1 and CDR2: LNHDA, SQIVND (reference sequence). The CDR3 extends over 14 amino acids. Trimming left V 7 bases short and J 1 base short, with 11 bases between. In DNA, the CDR3 is TGTGCCAGTATGGGAGAGAGATCTGGAAACACCATATATTTT. Protein product: CASMGERSGNTIYF.

About this clonotype itself: Since a much larger clone is just one base distant, this may be a read error. The chain recombines TRBV6-1 with TRBJ2-4; 7 nucleotides match TRBD2. The germline gives CDR1 MNHNS, CDR2 SASEGT. V was clipped by 10 bases and J by 6 bases; unmatched bases: 9. The CDR3 spans 13 residues. The CDR3 loop is CATCRGGGNIQYF. In nucleotides, the CDR3 is TGTGCCACCTGCCGTGGGGGGGGAAACATTCAGTACTTC.

The chain has TRBV27 and TRBJ1-2; no clear D gene. Looked up from germline, CDR1 is MNHEY and CDR2 is SMNVEV (reference sequence). The CDR3 extends over 15 amino acids. The V gene lost 5 bases and the J gene lost 4 bases, with 17 bases spanning the gap. The CDR3 sequence is CASSDLRPRGYGYTF. The CDR3, as DNA: TGTGCCAGCAGTGACCTAAGGCCCCGCGGCTATGGCTACACCTTC.

The CDR3 is CSARVVQGVETQYF. Written as DNA, the CDR3 is TGCAGTGCTAGAGTGGTCCAGGGGGTTGAGACCCAGTACTTC. This chain uses TRBV20-1 with TRBJ2-5; 7 bases match TRBD1. Unmatched junction bases numbered 7, after V lost 1 base and J lost 5 bases. The germline gives CDR1 DFQATT, CDR2 SNEGSKA (reference sequence). The CDR3 is 14 residues long.

J is TRBJ2-3 and V is TRBV19, with TRBD2 identical over 10 bases. With V trimmed by 8 bases and J by 7 bases, 12 bases remained unmatched. CDR1 LNHDA and CDR2 SQIVND come from the germline V gene (reference sequence). This CDR3 is 15 amino acids long. CDR3 protein: CASARAGGPAHTQYF. DNA for the CDR3: TGTGCCAGTGCCAGAGCGGGAGGGCCGGCGCATACGCAGTATTTT. The full variable domain, completed using reference TRBV19 and TRBJ2-3, is DGGITQSPKYLFRKEGQNVTLSCEQNLNHDAMYWYRQDPGQGLRLIYYSQIVNDFQKGDIAEGYSVSREKKESFPLTVTSAQKNPTAFYLCASARAGGPAHTQYFGPGTRLTVL.

This clonotype showed up just a few times. The CDR3 region has the DNA TGTGCCAGCAGCTTATATCCTTCACTTAGCGGAGTCACAGATACGCAGTATTTT. This encodes CASSLYPSLSGVTDTQYF. The V call is TRBV7-9, the J call TRBJ2-3; possible D gene TRBD2, 6 bases. Trimming took off 2 bases at V and 2 bases at J, with 20 bases between the two ends. The CDR3 runs to 18 residues. Germline values: CDR1 SEHNR, CDR2 FQNEAQ (reference sequence).

This clonotype was counted between two and nine times. The gene calls are TRBV6-1 and TRBJ2-3; 10 bases match TRBD2. The CDR3 covers 15 residues. V trimming: 6 bases; J trimming: 2 bases; junction bases outside the gene matches: 5. CDR1 and CDR2 from the germline V gene are MNHNS and SASEGT. CDR3 sequence: CASRGTSGVTDTQYF. The CDR3 DNA follows: TGTGCCAGCAGGGGCACTAGCGGGGTCACAGATACGCAGTATTTT.

Concerning this clonotype itself: The junction and the germline gene differ at one end; a read error may be behind it. The chain links TRBV5-1 to TRBJ2-5, with D maybe TRBD1 (5 bases). Germline CDR1 is SGHRS and CDR2 is YFSETQ. This CDR3 has 18 amino acids. CDR3 sequence (DNA): TGCGCCTGCAGCTCCGAGGTGTCCAGGGTTTTAGGTTGGGAGACCCAGTACTTC. As protein: CACSSEVSRVLGWETQYF.

This clonotype was seen once. This chain connects TRBV11-3 to TRBJ2-3; TRBD2 agrees at 8 bases. This CDR3 has 15 residues. Losses at the gene ends were 5 bases for V and 0 bases for J; bases not matched to a gene: 4. Looked up from germline, CDR1 is SGHNT and CDR2 is YENEEA. CDR3 in DNA: TGTGCCAGCAGCCGCACGGGAGGGAGCACAGATACGCAGTATTTT. This gives the protein CASSRTGGSTDTQYF.

A word on this clonotype: A much larger clone lies one base from this, so it may be a read error. This chain links TRBV5-8 with TRBJ2-3; 12 bases map to TRBD1. Per the germline V gene, CDR1 is SGHTS and CDR2 is YDEGEE. CDR3 length equals 15 residues. Trimming took 7 bases from V and 5 from J; bases not matched to a gene: 8. The CDR3 nucleotides are TGTGCCAGCGCCCGGGACAGGGGGCCGGGAGATACGCAGTATTTT. Protein sequence: CASARDRGPGDTQYF. The variable domain in full, with the rest retrieved from reference TRBV5-8 and TRBJ2-3, is EAGVTQSPTHLIKTRGQQATLRCSPISGHTSVYWYQQALGLGLQFLLWYDEGEERNRGNFPPRFSGRQFPNYSSELNVNALELEDSALYLCASARDRGPGDTQYFGPGTRLTVL.

This clonotype was detected a few times. The chain recombines TRBV20-1 with TRBJ2-7; D is ambiguous. The CDR3 is made up of 13 amino acids. Germline V gene sequence: CDR1 DFQATT, CDR2 SNEGSKA (reference sequence). Trimming took off 2 bases at V and 3 bases at J, with 11 bases between the two ends. The CDR3 reads CSARMGQIYEQYF. Written as DNA, the CDR3 is TGCAGTGCTAGAATGGGTCAAATCTACGAGCAGTACTTC.

The table lists this clonotype with a few counts. J is TRBJ1-3 and V is TRBV29-1; possible D gene TRBD1, 5 bases. This CDR3 has 14 amino acids. Trimming pared 5 bases from V and 0 bases from J, leaving 11 bases between. Per the germline V gene, CDR1 is SQVTM and CDR2 is ANQGSEA. DNA for the CDR3: TGCAGCGTTCTCCGGGGGTCCTCTGGAAACACCATATATTTT. Encoded protein: CSVLRGSSGNTIYF. Based on the CDR3 plus reference TRBV29-1 and TRBJ1-3, the full variable domain is SAVISQKPSRDICQRGTSLTIQCQVDSQVTMMFWYRQQPGQSLTLIATANQGSEATYESGFVIDKFPISRPNLTFSTLTVSNMSPEDSSIYLCSVLRGSSGNTIYFGEGSWLTVV.

The chain carries TRBV6-1 and TRBJ1-4; D gene unclear. The CDR3 consists of 15 residues. Trimming took off 2 bases at V and 2 bases at J, with 9 bases between the two ends. Looked up from germline, CDR1 is MNHNS and CDR2 is SASEGT. CDR3 sequence reads: CASSEIGFTNEKLFF. The CDR3 region has the DNA TGTGCCAGCAGTGAAATTGGATTCACTAATGAAAAACTGTTTTTT.

This clonotype has only a few counts. The rearrangement uses TRBV6-1 and TRBJ2-1; no firm D call. V shed 6 bases and J shed 4 bases, with 13 bases lying between them. CDR1 is MNHNS, CDR2 SASEGT, per germline. The CDR3 spans 14 residues. The CDR3 coding sequence is TGTGCCAGCAGCCGGCGAGGTCGGTACAATGAGCAGTTCTTC. Translated: CASSRRGRYNEQFF.